The 25 T cell receptor beta chains below all came from one sample that was sequenced in a study of control samples from healthy donors and cancer patients. Sequenced by immunoSEQ multiplex PCR; TCRdb stores in-frame clones only, minus some. Here the sample spans 150,000 or so clones, 88% being singletons. Material for sequencing was blood. The receptors derive from a man in his late teens or twenties in good health.

Written as DNA, the CDR3 is TGTGCCAGCAGCTTAGGTAGGAGGGGAATGGGGCAGTTCTTC. Its protein product is CASSLGRRGMGQFF. The chain has TRBV7-8 and TRBJ2-1; D is possibly TRBD2 (6 bases). This CDR3 spans 14 amino acids. Trimming removed 1 base at V and 12 bases at J, with 16 bases between. CDR1 SGHVS and CDR2 FQNEAQ come from the germline V gene.

This chain uses TRBV4-2 with TRBJ2-7; possibly TRBD1 for D (5 bases). In germline, CDR1 is LGHNA, CDR2 YNFKEQ. The CDR3 has 19 amino acids. V was shortened by 1 base and J by 2 bases, with 24 bases between the two germline ends. The CDR3 DNA sequence: TGTGCCAGCAGCCAAGTAGCCCCTGTGCCGGACACCTTGGCCTACGAGCAGTACTTC. This gives the protein CASSQVAPVPDTLAYEQYF.

The genes are TRBV28 and TRBJ1-4, with 8 positions matching TRBD1. Germline V gives CDR1 MDHEN, CDR2 SYDVKM. CDR3 length: 14 residues. V trimming: 11 bases; J trimming: 4 bases; junction bases outside the gene matches: 9. The CDR3 loop is CASSGTGDNEKLFF. DNA of the CDR3: TGTGCCTCCTCCGGGACAGGAGATAATGAAAAACTGTTTTTT.

V usage is TRBV6-5 and J usage is TRBJ2-7; TRBD1 matches at 11 bases. Trimming removed 6 bases from V and 7 bases from J; junction bases left unmatched: 5. The CDR3 extends over 13 amino acids. Per germline, CDR1 MNHEY and CDR2 SVGAGI. CDR3: CASRDRGLGEQYF. The CDR3, as DNA: TGTGCCAGCAGGGACAGGGGGCTTGGGGAGCAGTACTTC.

This chain uses TRBV9 with TRBJ1-2; D is unclear. CDR1 is SGDLS, CDR2 YYNGEE, per germline. The V gene lost 0 bases and the J gene lost 7 bases, with 7 bases spanning the gap. CDR3 length equals 12 residues. The CDR3 coding sequence is TGTGCCAGCAGCGTAGGTCCTATTGGCTACACCTTC. Translation: CASSVGPIGYTF.

The chain employs TRBV11-2 and TRBJ2-7; no clear D. Per germline, CDR1 SGHAT and CDR2 FQNNGV. This CDR3 region has 10 residues. Trimming stripped 2 bases from V and 8 bases from J, with 4 bases between. The CDR3 region is CASSLNQQYF. The CDR3 bases are TGTGCCAGCAGCTTAAATCAGCAGTACTTC.

The V call is TRBV3-1 (or the pseudogene TRBV3-2), the J call TRBJ2-3, with 11 bases aligning to TRBD2. The V gene's germline CDR1 is LGHDT and CDR2 YNNKEL (reference sequence). The junction had 0 bases not matched to a gene; V was cut back by 1 base and J by 3 bases. The CDR3 loop spans 15 amino acids. The CDR3 protein is CASSQVAGGTDTQYF. CDR3 DNA: TGTGCCAGCAGCCAAGTAGCGGGGGGGACAGATACGCAGTATTTT.

The chain's CDR3 is CASSPLGTAYSNQPQHF. The CDR3 nucleotides read TGTGCCAGCAGTCCCCTGGGGACAGCTTATAGCAATCAGCCCCAGCATTTT. The V and J genes are TRBV28 and TRBJ1-5; 7 positions match TRBD1. Germline lookup yields CDR1 MDHEN and CDR2 SYDVKM. This CDR3 spans 17 amino acids. V shed 5 bases, J shed 0 bases, and the junction held 10 bases outside the gene matches.

V is TRBV25-1 and J is TRBJ2-2, with D uncertain. This CDR3 is 16 amino acids long. Germline CDR1 reads MGHDK; CDR2 reads SYGVNS. The V end was cut by 1 base, the J end by 0 bases, with 9 bases between. The DNA for the CDR3 is TGTGCCAGCAGTGAATCCACGACGGCGAACACCGGGGAGCTGTTTTTT. Translation: CASSESTTANTGELFF.

The rearrangement joins TRBV2 to TRBJ2-5; maybe TRBD2 (6 bases). CDR1 is SNHLY, CDR2 FYNNEI, per germline. V lost 1 base and J lost 2, with 14 bases in between. This CDR3 has 16 amino acids. CDR3 in amino acids: CASSEVWTTYQETQYF. CDR3 bases: TGTGCCAGCAGTGAAGTCTGGACTACCTATCAAGAGACCCAGTACTTC.

This sequence joins TRBV28 and TRBJ1-1; tentatively, D is TRBD1 (6 bases). This CDR3 has 12 amino acids. CDR1 is MDHEN, CDR2 SYDVKM, per germline. The V end was cut by 6 bases, the J end by 5 bases, with 10 bases between. The CDR3, as DNA: TGTGCCAGCAGCCGAGGGGGGACTGAAGCTTTCTTT. It yields the protein CASSRGGTEAFF.

The chain is built from TRBV9 and TRBJ2-2; TRBD1 is a possible D gene (5 bases). The CDR3 spans 16 residues. Germline CDR1 and CDR2: SGDLS and YYNGEE. V was shortened by 1 base and J by 4 bases, with 14 bases between the two germline ends. The CDR3 bases are TGTGCCAGCAGCGTAAGCCTTGATAGGGGCACCGGGGAGCTGTTTTTT. This gives the protein CASSVSLDRGTGELFF.

The CDR3 spells CASSLTGGDSNEQFF. CDR3 in DNA: TGCGCCAGCAGCTTGACCGGGGGAGATTCCAATGAGCAGTTCTTC. The chain carries TRBV5-1 and TRBJ2-1, with D possibly being TRBD2 (6 bases). Trimming left V 1 base short and J 6 bases short, with 14 bases between. From germline, CDR1 is SGHRS and CDR2 YFSETQ. There are 15 residues in the CDR3.

This sequence joins TRBV15 and TRBJ2-3; D gene ambiguous. In germline, CDR1 is LNHNV, CDR2 YYDKDF (reference sequence). Deletions cut 5 bases from V and 0 bases from J, with 3 bases between. The CDR3 has 12 amino acids. The CDR3 reads CATSSSTDTQYF. CDR3 nucleotides: TGTGCCACCAGCTCGAGCACAGATACGCAGTATTTT.

This rearrangement joins TRBV9 to TRBJ1-2; 10 bases line up with TRBD1. The CDR3 has 13 amino acids. CDR1 and CDR2 from the germline V gene are SGDLS and YYNGEE. With V trimmed by 3 bases and J by 6 bases, 2 bases remained unmatched. DNA of the CDR3: TGTGCCAGCAGCGCCGGGACAGGGGATGGCTACACCTTC. It is translated as CASSAGTGDGYTF.

The chain recombines TRBV3-1 (or the pseudogene TRBV3-2) with TRBJ2-2, with 7 nucleotides matching TRBD1. CDR1 is LGHDT and CDR2 is YNNKEL in the germline V gene (reference sequence). The J segment lost 1 base and the V segment lost 4 bases, leaving 6 bases of the junction unmatched. The CDR3 is made up of 16 amino acids. CDR3 in DNA: TGTGCCAGCAGCCTTAACTCAGGGGGGAACACCGGGGAGCTGTTTTTT. Encoded protein: CASSLNSGGNTGELFF.

The chain combines TRBV4-1 with TRBJ1-4, with 8 bases identical to TRBD1. The V and J ends lost 6 bases and 8 bases, in that order; junction bases with no gene match: 11. The CDR3 runs to 15 residues. From germline, CDR1 is MGHRA and CDR2 YSYEKL. CDR3 bases: TGCGCCAGCAGATCTTACAGGGGGGTAGAAGAAAAACTGTTTTTT. It codes for CASRSYRGVEEKLFF.

The J gene is TRBJ1-2, the V gene TRBV2, with a possible D match to TRBD1 (6 bases). CDR1 is SNHLY, CDR2 FYNNEI, per germline. The CDR3 spans 13 residues. V lost 5 bases, J lost 6 bases, and 13 bases lay in between. The CDR3 bases are TGTGCCAGCAGTTTGCAGGGGTTTCATGGCTACACCTTC. Protein sequence: CASSLQGFHGYTF.

This clone was recorded only once. The rearrangement joins TRBV13 to TRBJ2-5; 9 bases match TRBD2. CDR1 PRHDT and CDR2 FYEKMQ come from the germline V gene (reference sequence). V lost 7 bases and J lost 3; bases outside the gene matches: 15. The CDR3 sequence is 17 residues long. CDR3 amino acids: CASTWAWGAGGEETQYF. As DNA, the CDR3 is TGTGCCAGCACCTGGGCTTGGGGAGCGGGGGGAGAAGAGACCCAGTACTTC.

This clone has a handful of counts. Here the CDR3 DNA reads TGTGCCAGCAGTCCCCTGGTACAAGAGACCCAGTACTTC. It codes for CASSPLVQETQYF. This sequence joins TRBV7-9 and TRBJ2-5; D unresolved. The germline V gene encodes CDR1 SEHNR and CDR2 FQNEAQ (reference sequence). CDR3 length equals 13 residues. Trimming removed 6 bases from V and 2 bases from J, with 10 bases in between.

This sequence joins TRBV5-1 and TRBJ2-5, with no clear D. Per germline, CDR1 SGHRS and CDR2 YFSETQ. This CDR3 is 12 amino acids long. The V end was cut by 4 bases, the J end by 1 base, with 5 bases between. In DNA, the CDR3 is TGCGCCAGCAGCCAACTCCAAGAGACCCAGTACTTC. Encoded protein: CASSQLQETQYF. Full variable domain (rest looked up from reference TRBV5-1 and TRBJ2-5): KAGVTQTPRYLIKTRGQQVTLSCSPISGHRSVSWYQQTPGQGLQFLFEYFSETQRNKGNFPGRFSGRQFSNSRSEMNVSTLELGDSALYLCASSQLQETQYFGPGTRLLVL.

The chain combines TRBV13 with TRBJ2-5; either TRBD1 or TRBD2 may supply D (5 bases each). Germline loops: CDR1 PRHDT, CDR2 FYEKMQ (reference sequence). The V and J ends lost 4 bases and 5 bases respectively, with 14 bases between them. The CDR3 contains 14 residues. The CDR3 region is CASSSTRDPETQYF. The CDR3 coding sequence is TGTGCCAGCAGCTCGACCCGGGACCCGGAGACCCAGTACTTC.

This rearrangement joins TRBV6-2 or TRBV6-3 to TRBJ2-7; no definite D call. Germline loops: CDR1 MNHEY, CDR2 SVGEGT. The CDR3 length is 15 residues. V gave up 5 bases and J gave up 7 bases, with 21 bases separating them. CDR3 bases: TGTGCCAGCAGTCCCCACACCAGGACGTTGGGGGAGCAGTACTTC. Amino acid sequence: CASSPHTRTLGEQYF.

V gene TRBV7-9 combines with J gene TRBJ2-7; D perhaps matches TRBD2 (5 bases). Germline lookup yields CDR1 SEHNR and CDR2 FQNEAQ (reference sequence). V was shortened by 5 bases and J by 6 bases, with 8 bases between the two germline ends. The CDR3 extends over 11 amino acids. The CDR3 protein is CASSEGSEQYF. CDR3 DNA: TGTGCCAGCAGCGAGGGCTCCGAGCAGTACTTC. Drawing the rest from reference TRBV7-9 and TRBJ2-7, the complete variable domain is DTGVSQNPRHKITKRGQNVTFRCDPISEHNRLYWYRQTLGQGPEFLTYFQNEAQLEKSRLLSDRFSAERPKGSFSTLEIQRTEQGDSAMYLCASSEGSEQYFGPGTRLTVT.

The rearrangement uses TRBV30 and TRBJ1-2; no clear D gene. CDR3 length: 14 residues. Germline CDR1 GTSNPN, CDR2 SVGIG (reference sequence). V lost 8 bases to trimming and J lost 8 bases, with 24 bases between them. The CDR3 is CALRKGSANGGYTF. CDR3 coding DNA: TGTGCCCTTAGAAAAGGGTCGGCCAACGGGGGCTACACCTTC.